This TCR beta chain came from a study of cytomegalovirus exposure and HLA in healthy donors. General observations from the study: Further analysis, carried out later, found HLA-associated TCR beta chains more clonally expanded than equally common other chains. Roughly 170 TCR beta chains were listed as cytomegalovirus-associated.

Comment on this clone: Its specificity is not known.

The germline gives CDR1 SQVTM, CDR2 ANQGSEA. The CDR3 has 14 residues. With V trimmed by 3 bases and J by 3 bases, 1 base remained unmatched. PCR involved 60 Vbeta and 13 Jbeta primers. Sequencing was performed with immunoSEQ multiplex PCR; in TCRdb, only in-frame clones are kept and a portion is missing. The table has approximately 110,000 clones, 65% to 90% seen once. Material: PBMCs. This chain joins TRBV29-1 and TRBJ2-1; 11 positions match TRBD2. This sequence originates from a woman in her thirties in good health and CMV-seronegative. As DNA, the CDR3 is TGCAGCGTTGAGGGGACTAGCGGCTACAATGAGCAGTTCTTC. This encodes CSVEGTSGYNEQFF.